These T cell receptor beta chains were read from a single sample in a study of cytomegalovirus exposure and HLA in healthy donors. TCRdb's table, derived via immunoSEQ multiplex PCR, lists solely in-frame clones and lacks some. The table has 130,000 or so clones, approximately 67% seen once. Material: PBMCs. These receptors originate from a man between 18 and 29 years old in good health and CMV-seronegative. The CDR3 runs from the conserved cysteine through the conserved F or W. Fields, in order: D gene, J gene, V gene, clone size, CDR3 DNA, CDR3 protein. A D gene is named only where the DNA matches it firmly. Only part of the rows carry a size: once, few, many, or a class if the clone is expanded.

D gene: NA
J gene: TRBJ2-2
V gene: TRBV4-1
clone size: NA
CDR3 DNA: TGCGCCAGCAGCCCGAGTTCGGGACTCCGAGTTGCCGGGGAGCTGTTTTTT
CDR3 protein: CASSPSSGLRVAGELFF

D gene: NA
J gene: TRBJ1-1
V gene: TRBV5-1
clone size: NA
CDR3 DNA: TGCGCCAGCAGCTTGGCCAAAGCCGAAGCTTTCTTT
CDR3 protein: CASSLAKAEAFF

D gene: NA
J gene: TRBJ2-3
V gene: TRBV5-6
clone size: NA
CDR3 DNA: TGTGCCAGCAGCTCCGTGGGTGACAGGACATTCGGAATTACGCAGTATTTT
CDR3 protein: CASSSVGDRTFGITQYF

D gene: TRBD1
J gene: TRBJ1-3
V gene: TRBV7-9
clone size: NA
CDR3 DNA: TGTTCCAGCAGCACCTCTACAGGGGCCGGAAACACCATATATTTT
CDR3 protein: CSSSTSTGAGNTIYF

D gene: NA
J gene: TRBJ2-3
V gene: TRBV5-6
clone size: NA
CDR3 DNA: TGTGCCAGCAGCTCGGAGGGGCAGGGTTTCACAGATACGCAGTATTTT
CDR3 protein: CASSSEGQGFTDTQYF

D gene: TRBD1
J gene: TRBJ1-2
V gene: TRBV30
clone size: NA
CDR3 DNA: TGTGCCTGGGGCCGGGACAGAGGGGAACGGGCCTATGGCTACACCTTC
CDR3 protein: CAWGRDRGERAYGYTF

D gene: NA
J gene: TRBJ2-7
V gene: TRBV19
clone size: NA
CDR3 DNA: TGTGCCAGTAGTGCCCCACCCAGCTACGAGCAGTACTTC
CDR3 protein: CASSAPPSYEQYF

D gene: TRBD1
J gene: TRBJ1-3
V gene: TRBV28
clone size: NA
CDR3 DNA: TGTGCCAGCAGCTCGACAGGGCGAAACACCATATATTTT
CDR3 protein: CASSSTGRNTIYF

D gene: NA
J gene: TRBJ1-5
V gene: TRBV6-5
clone size: few
CDR3 DNA: TGTGCCAGCAGGCAGGGAAGTCAGCCCCAGCATTTT
CDR3 protein: CASRQGSQPQHF

D gene: TRBD1
J gene: TRBJ1-2
V gene: TRBV28
clone size: NA
CDR3 DNA: TGTGCCAGCAGTTTGACAGGGGGCAGGGATGGCTACACCTTC
CDR3 protein: CASSLTGGRDGYTF

D gene: NA
J gene: TRBJ1-2
V gene: TRBV28
clone size: NA
CDR3 DNA: TGTGCCAGCTTTTCGGAGGACTATGGCTACACCTTC
CDR3 protein: CASFSEDYGYTF

D gene: NA
J gene: TRBJ2-7
V gene: TRBV2
clone size: NA
CDR3 DNA: TGTGCCAGCAGTGACGGGACACTGTACGAGCAGTACTTC
CDR3 protein: CASSDGTLYEQYF

D gene: NA
J gene: TRBJ1-1
V gene: TRBV6-6
clone size: NA
CDR3 DNA: TGTGCCAGCAGTCGAGACAATCTCAGGACTGAAGCTTTCTTT
CDR3 protein: CASSRDNLRTEAFF

D gene: NA
J gene: TRBJ2-5
V gene: TRBV29-1
clone size: NA
CDR3 DNA: TGCAGCGTTGACAGGGGCCAAGAGACCCAGTACTTC
CDR3 protein: CSVDRGQETQYF

D gene: NA
J gene: TRBJ1-4
V gene: TRBV29-1
clone size: NA
CDR3 DNA: TGCAGCCCTGTGGACAGAAGGAAACTGTTTTTT
CDR3 protein: CSPVDRRKLFF

D gene: NA
J gene: TRBJ2-1
V gene: TRBV29-1
clone size: NA
CDR3 DNA: TGCAGCGTTGATACCCAGGCCAGGGAGCAGTTCTTC
CDR3 protein: CSVDTQAREQFF

D gene: TRBD2
J gene: TRBJ2-7
V gene: TRBV19
clone size: NA
CDR3 DNA: TGTGCCAGTAGGAGTTCTAGCGGACCCCACTACGAGCAGTACTTC
CDR3 protein: CASRSSSGPHYEQYF

D gene: NA
J gene: TRBJ2-7
V gene: TRBV6-5
clone size: NA
CDR3 DNA: TGTGCCAGCAGTTACGCAGGGGTGTCCTACGAGCAGTACTTC
CDR3 protein: CASSYAGVSYEQYF

D gene: TRBD1
J gene: TRBJ2-3
V gene: TRBV9
clone size: NA
CDR3 DNA: TGTGCCAGCAGCGTACAGGGGGTGGCAGATACGCAGTATTTT
CDR3 protein: CASSVQGVADTQYF

D gene: TRBD1
J gene: TRBJ1-6
V gene: TRBV5-4
clone size: NA
CDR3 DNA: TGTGCCAGCAGCTTAGGGGGGACAGGGAATTCACCCCTCCACTTT
CDR3 protein: CASSLGGTGNSPLHF

D gene: NA
J gene: TRBJ2-2
V gene: TRBV7-2
clone size: few
CDR3 DNA: TGTGCCAGCAGCTTCGGACGGGGTACCGGGGAGCTGTTTTTT
CDR3 protein: CASSFGRGTGELFF

D gene: TRBD2
J gene: TRBJ2-1
V gene: TRBV18
clone size: NA
CDR3 DNA: TGTGCCAGCTCACCCCAACTAGCGGGGGGTTCTGGTGAGCAGTTCTTC
CDR3 protein: CASSPQLAGGSGEQFF

D gene: TRBD2
J gene: TRBJ2-7
V gene: TRBV2
clone size: NA
CDR3 DNA: TGTGCCAGCACCCAACGACTAGCCTCACAACACTACGAGCAGTACTTC
CDR3 protein: CASTQRLASQHYEQYF

D gene: NA
J gene: TRBJ1-1
V gene: TRBV19
clone size: many
CDR3 DNA: TGTGCCAGTAGGCGAACTTTGACAGATAACACTGAAGCTTTCTTT
CDR3 protein: CASRRTLTDNTEAFF

D gene: NA
J gene: TRBJ1-1
V gene: TRBV19
clone size: few
CDR3 DNA: TGTGCCAGTAGTATAGCCCGCAGGGTAGTGACCGGCACTGAAGCTTTCTTT
CDR3 protein: CASSIARRVVTGTEAFF

D gene: NA
J gene: TRBJ2-7
V gene: TRBV20-1
clone size: NA
CDR3 DNA: TGCAGTGCTTCCCGTAAAGAGCAGTACTTC
CDR3 protein: CSASRKEQYF

D gene: NA
J gene: TRBJ1-3
V gene: TRBV5-1
clone size: NA
CDR3 DNA: TGCGCCAGCAGCTCCCTAGGACAGTCTGCCTCTGGAAACACCATATATTTT
CDR3 protein: CASSSLGQSASGNTIYF

D gene: NA
J gene: TRBJ1-4
V gene: TRBV9
clone size: NA
CDR3 DNA: TGTGCCAGCAGCCCCGCGGGCCCTGCAACTAATGAAAAACTGTTTTTT
CDR3 protein: CASSPAGPATNEKLFF

D gene: TRBD1
J gene: TRBJ1-2
V gene: TRBV7-9
clone size: once
CDR3 DNA: TGTGCCAGCAGCCGAGGACAGGTTTATGGCTACACCTTC
CDR3 protein: CASSRGQVYGYTF

D gene: NA
J gene: TRBJ1-5
V gene: TRBV7-2
clone size: NA
CDR3 DNA: TGTGCCAGCAGCCCACGGCGGGGCAATCAGCCCCAGCATTTT
CDR3 protein: CASSPRRGNQPQHF

D gene: TRBD2
J gene: TRBJ2-7
V gene: TRBV2
clone size: NA
CDR3 DNA: TGTGCCAGCAGGGAGATAGCGGGGGGCGTATCCTACGAGCAGTACTTC
CDR3 protein: CASREIAGGVSYEQYF

D gene: NA
J gene: TRBJ2-7
V gene: TRBV18
clone size: once
CDR3 DNA: TGTGCCAGCTCAGGGATTCGGGGTATTTCCTACGAGCAGTACTTC
CDR3 protein: CASSGIRGISYEQYF

D gene: NA
J gene: TRBJ1-1
V gene: TRBV5-6
clone size: few
CDR3 DNA: TGTGCCAGCAGGGAGAGAATTCTGAACACTGAAGCTTTCTTT
CDR3 protein: CASRERILNTEAFF

D gene: TRBD2
J gene: TRBJ2-5
V gene: TRBV9
clone size: NA
CDR3 DNA: TGTGCCAGCAGCGTCCTAGCGGGGGGGCCGATCCAGTACTTC
CDR3 protein: CASSVLAGGPIQYF

D gene: TRBD1
J gene: TRBJ2-1
V gene: TRBV4-3
clone size: NA
CDR3 DNA: TGCGCCAGCAGCCATACTGGGACAGGGGAGCAGTTCTTC
CDR3 protein: CASSHTGTGEQFF

D gene: NA
J gene: TRBJ1-2
V gene: TRBV21-1
clone size: few
CDR3 DNA: TGTGCCAGCAAATGGTGGGCTCGGGGCTACACCTTC
CDR3 protein: CASKWWARGYTF

D gene: TRBD1
J gene: TRBJ2-7
V gene: TRBV28
clone size: NA
CDR3 DNA: TGTGCCAGCTCCCCAGGGGGCAACGAGCAGTACTTC
CDR3 protein: CASSPGGNEQYF

D gene: TRBD2
J gene: TRBJ2-1
V gene: TRBV5-1
clone size: once
CDR3 DNA: TGCGCCAGCAGCTTGGGCTCAGGCGGGACTAGCGGGAGTCTCTACCGGGGGAATGAGCAGTTCTTC
CDR3 protein: CASSLGSGGTSGSLYRGNEQFF

D gene: NA
J gene: TRBJ2-5
V gene: TRBV11-3
clone size: NA
CDR3 DNA: TGTGCCAGCAGCTCCCTGAGGGGGGGTCAAGAGACCCAGTACTTC
CDR3 protein: CASSSLRGGQETQYF

D gene: TRBD2
J gene: TRBJ2-7
V gene: TRBV6-5
clone size: NA
CDR3 DNA: TGTGCCAGCACCCGTCAGGTAGCGGGAGTGGGCGAGCAGTACTTC
CDR3 protein: CASTRQVAGVGEQYF

D gene: NA
J gene: TRBJ1-2
V gene: TRBV5-1
clone size: few
CDR3 DNA: TGCGCCAGCAGCTCGGAGATGAGGGTCGGCTACACCTTC
CDR3 protein: CASSSEMRVGYTF

D gene: TRBD1
J gene: TRBJ2-5
V gene: TRBV10-3
clone size: NA
CDR3 DNA: TGTGCCATCAGTGACTCTGGACAGGGGAGAGAGACCCAGTACTTC
CDR3 protein: CAISDSGQGRETQYF

D gene: TRBD2
J gene: TRBJ2-7
V gene: TRBV5-1
clone size: NA
CDR3 DNA: TGCGCCAGCAGAGATAGCGGGAGAGCCTCGTACGAGCAGTACTTC
CDR3 protein: CASRDSGRASYEQYF

D gene: TRBD2
J gene: TRBJ2-3
V gene: TRBV2
clone size: NA
CDR3 DNA: TGTGCCAGCAGTGCGCGGGCGGGGGGGGTTTCAGATACGCAGTATTTT
CDR3 protein: CASSARAGGVSDTQYF

D gene: TRBD2
J gene: TRBJ2-7
V gene: TRBV14
clone size: NA
CDR3 DNA: TGTGCCAGCAGCCACCGAACCGGGGGGTTTCCGGCCTACGAGCAGTACTTC
CDR3 protein: CASSHRTGGFPAYEQYF

D gene: TRBD2
J gene: TRBJ2-3
V gene: TRBV19
clone size: once
CDR3 DNA: TGTGCCAGTAGTATAGATCGAGCTAGCGGGAGGGCCGTAGATACGCAGTATTTT
CDR3 protein: CASSIDRASGRAVDTQYF

D gene: TRBD1
J gene: TRBJ1-4
V gene: TRBV5-1
clone size: once
CDR3 DNA: TGCGCCAGCAGATGGGGGACAGGGAATGAAAAACTGTTTTTT
CDR3 protein: CASRWGTGNEKLFF

D gene: TRBD1
J gene: TRBJ1-4
V gene: TRBV30
clone size: NA
CDR3 DNA: TGTGCCTGGGACCAGGGGGGTAATGAAAAACTGTTTTTT
CDR3 protein: CAWDQGGNEKLFF

D gene: NA
J gene: TRBJ1-1
V gene: TRBV5-1
clone size: NA
CDR3 DNA: TGCGCCAGCAGCTTGGCCCCCCAGGCAGAAAAGGAAGCTTTCTTT
CDR3 protein: CASSLAPQAEKEAFF

D gene: NA
J gene: TRBJ1-3
V gene: TRBV30
clone size: few
CDR3 DNA: TGTGCCTGGACAGGGATGATCTCTGGAAACACCATATATTTT
CDR3 protein: CAWTGMISGNTIYF

D gene: TRBD2
J gene: TRBJ2-7
V gene: TRBV6-6
clone size: NA
CDR3 DNA: TGTGCCAGCAGTTTCACTAGCGGCTACTACGAGCAGTACTTC
CDR3 protein: CASSFTSGYYEQYF

D gene: NA
J gene: TRBJ1-5
V gene: TRBV12-1
clone size: NA
CDR3 DNA: TGTGCCAGCAGCGATTCGACAGGGGGGATGAGCAATCAGCCCCAGCATTTT
CDR3 protein: CASSDSTGGMSNQPQHF

D gene: TRBD2
J gene: TRBJ2-3
V gene: TRBV7-8
clone size: NA
CDR3 DNA: TGTGCCAGCAGCTTAGCGCTGTGGCTAGCGGGGGGGCGAGGGCCTAGCACAGATACGCAGTATTTT
CDR3 protein: CASSLALWLAGGRGPSTDTQYF